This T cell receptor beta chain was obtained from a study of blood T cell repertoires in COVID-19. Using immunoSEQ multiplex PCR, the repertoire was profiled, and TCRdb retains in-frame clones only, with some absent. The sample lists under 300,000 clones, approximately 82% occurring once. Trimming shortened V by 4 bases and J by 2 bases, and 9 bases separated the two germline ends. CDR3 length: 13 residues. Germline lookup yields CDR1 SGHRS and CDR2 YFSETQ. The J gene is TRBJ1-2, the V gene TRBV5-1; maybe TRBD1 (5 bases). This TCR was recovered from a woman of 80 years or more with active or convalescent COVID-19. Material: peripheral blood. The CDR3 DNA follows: TGCGCCAGCAGCCCAACAGGAAACTATGGCTACACCTTC. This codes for CASSPTGNYGYTF.